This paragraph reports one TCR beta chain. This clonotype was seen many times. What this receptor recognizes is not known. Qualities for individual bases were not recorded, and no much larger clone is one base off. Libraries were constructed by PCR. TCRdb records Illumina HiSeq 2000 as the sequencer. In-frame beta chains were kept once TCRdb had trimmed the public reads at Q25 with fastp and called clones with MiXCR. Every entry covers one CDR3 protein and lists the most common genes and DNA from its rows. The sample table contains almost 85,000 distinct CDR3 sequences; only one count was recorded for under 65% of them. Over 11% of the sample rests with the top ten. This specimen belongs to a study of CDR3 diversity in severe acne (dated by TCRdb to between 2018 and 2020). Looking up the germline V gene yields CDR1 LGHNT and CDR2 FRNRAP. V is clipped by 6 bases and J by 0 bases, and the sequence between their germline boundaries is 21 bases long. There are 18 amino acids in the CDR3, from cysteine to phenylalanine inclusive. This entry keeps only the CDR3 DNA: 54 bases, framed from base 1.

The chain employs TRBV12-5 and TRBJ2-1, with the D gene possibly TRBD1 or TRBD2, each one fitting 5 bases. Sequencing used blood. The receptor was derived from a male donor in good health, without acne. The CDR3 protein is CASGPPWGVGSSYNEQFF. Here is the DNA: TGTGCTAGTGGCCCCCCCTGGGGCGTAGGGAGCTCCTACAATGAGCAGTTCTTC.